The subject of this entry is one T cell receptor beta chain. In the same sample, other DNA sequences code for this CDR3. The CDR3 contains 14 residues. Germline values: CDR1 SGHRS, CDR2 YFSETQ. Between the trimmed V and J ends, which lost 0 bases and 0 bases, there was a span of 7 bases. These data are taken from a study of blood T cell repertoires in COVID-19. Study context: Whether acute or convalescent, the COVID-19 samples came from the United States, Italy and Spain. Sources were T cells, B-cell-depleted T cells, or PBMCs; the material itself was cDNA or gDNA.

One Seattle source followed patients from active infection through their disease course. As processed by the authors: Amplification with reference gene primers provided the estimates of nucleated cell counts. Only in-frame clones appear in the TCRdb table, and some are missing; sequencing was by immunoSEQ multiplex PCR. V, J and clone size reflect that table, while D and trimming were determined from the DNA. The sample gives about 430,000 clones, around 90% of which show up once; around 0.92% is in the top ten. The sequenced material came from peripheral blood. The TCR originated in a man between 18 and 35 years old with COVID-19, enrolled during active disease. The J gene is TRBJ2-7, the V gene TRBV5-1; D may be TRBD1 (6 bases). CDR3 DNA: TGCGCCAGCAGCTTGGGAGGGGGCTCCTACGAGCAGTACTTC. It codes for CASSLGGGSYEQYF.